The clone carrying this T cell receptor (beta chain) was observed many times. Its antigen remains unidentified. Patients aged 18 to 65 had newly diagnosed hyperthyroidism that had lasted under 2 months. This entry is derived from a study of T cells in Graves' hyperthyroidism and ophthalmopathy. Across the study: Blood was drawn when the patient was first diagnosed and still untreated.

Regions amplified from RNA transcripts were the TCR beta CDR3 regions. First-round RT-PCR with HTBI primers amplified the TCR CDR3 region. TCRdb fed the multiplex PCR reads into MiXCR, producing one record per CDR3 protein. The table records about 620,000 distinct CDR3 sequences, around 15% of them present only once. Findings and caveats of the study: The blood repertoire included most of the expanded thyroid clonotypes above 0.001. A model of 13 V-J pairs discriminated ophthalmopathy from stable hyperthyroidism.

This CDR3 region has 15 residues. V dropped 6 bases and J dropped 0; count of bases not matched to a gene: 4. Sequenced material: blood. The sequence came from a woman in her 30s with Graves' hyperthyroidism. The genes are TRBV12-3 or TRBV12-4 and TRBJ2-7, with 11 bases fitting TRBD2. CDR3 DNA: TGTGCCAGCAGGGTAGCGGGAGGGCCCTCCTACGAGCAGTACTTC. Its translation: CASRVAGGPSYEQYF.